The clone carrying this T cell receptor beta chain has a handful of counts. Its antigen is still unknown. The data are from a study of shared clonotypes between healthy human individuals. Study-level points and caveats: Generation probability values for non-shared clonotypes were lower than those for clonotypes shared by all four donors. Represented diversity (both genetic and exposure-history) was limited by the small number of donors. Clonotype sharing across several donors was observed for 4% to 6.5% of naive CD4 clonotypes. Rarefaction gave evidence that sorted-subset sequencing remained incomplete despite large depth.

Assay: immunoSEQ multiplex PCR; the TCRdb copy retains only in-frame clones and omits some. The sample records roughly 2.2 million clones, approximately 95% being singletons. CDR3 length: 15 amino acids. J lost 3 bases, V lost 1 base, and 6 bases had no gene match. The germline gives CDR1 SEHNR, CDR2 FQNEAQ (reference sequence). The genes are TRBV7-9 and TRBJ2-7; 7 bases map to TRBD1. Sequenced sample: naive CD4+ T cells from PBMCs. Indicated subset: CD45RA+ positively selected. This sequence originates from a man younger than 30 in good health. Some clones in this sample may be carry-over from other donors' samples. The CDR3 sequence: CASSLGQGRLYEQYF. The CDR3 DNA reads as TGTGCCAGCAGCTTAGGACAGGGCAGGCTCTACGAGCAGTACTTC. Looking up the rest from reference TRBV7-9 and TRBJ2-7 gives the full variable domain: DTGVSQNPRHKITKRGQNVTFRCDPISEHNRLYWYRQTLGQGPEFLTYFQNEAQLEKSRLLSDRFSAERPKGSFSTLEIQRTEQGDSAMYLCASSLGQGRLYEQYFGPGTRLTVT.